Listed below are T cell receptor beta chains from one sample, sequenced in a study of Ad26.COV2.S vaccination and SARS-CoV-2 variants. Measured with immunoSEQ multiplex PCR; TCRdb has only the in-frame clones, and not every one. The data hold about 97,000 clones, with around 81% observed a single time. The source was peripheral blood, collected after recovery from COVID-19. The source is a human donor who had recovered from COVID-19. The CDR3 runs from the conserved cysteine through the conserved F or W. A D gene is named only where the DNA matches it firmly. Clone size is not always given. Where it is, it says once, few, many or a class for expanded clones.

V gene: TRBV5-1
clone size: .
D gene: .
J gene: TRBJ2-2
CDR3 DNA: TGCGCCAGCAGCTTGGGGACTTTCACCGGGGAGCTGTTTTTT
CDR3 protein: CASSLGTFTGELFF

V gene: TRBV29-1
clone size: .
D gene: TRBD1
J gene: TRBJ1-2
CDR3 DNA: TGCAGCTTTGCCACGGGACAGGGCCGGGGGAACTATGGCTACACCTTC
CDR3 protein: CSFATGQGRGNYGYTF

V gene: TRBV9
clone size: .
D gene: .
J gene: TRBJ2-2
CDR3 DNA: TGTGCCAGCAGCGTGAGCGGGAACACCGGGGAGCTGTTTTTT
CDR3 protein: CASSVSGNTGELFF

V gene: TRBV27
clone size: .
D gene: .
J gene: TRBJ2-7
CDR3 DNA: TGTGCCAGCAGTTTCAAGGGGCCCTCCTACGAGCAGTACTTC
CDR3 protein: CASSFKGPSYEQYF

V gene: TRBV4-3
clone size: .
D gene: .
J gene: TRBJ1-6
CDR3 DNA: TGCGCCAGCAGCCAAGATGCCCTAAGAAATTCACCCCTCCACTTT
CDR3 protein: CASSQDALRNSPLHF

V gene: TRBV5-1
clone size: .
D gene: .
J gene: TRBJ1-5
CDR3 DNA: TGCGCCAGCAGCTTGGAGTCGGGGTGGTATCCCCAGCATTTT
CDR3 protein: CASSLESGWYPQHF

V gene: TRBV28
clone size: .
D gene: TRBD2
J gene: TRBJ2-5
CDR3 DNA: TGTGCCAGCAGTTCAAAAGGACTAGCGAGGGCCCAAGAGACCCAGTACTTC
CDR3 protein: CASSSKGLARAQETQYF

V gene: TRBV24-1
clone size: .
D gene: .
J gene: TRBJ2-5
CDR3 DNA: TGTGCCACCAGTGAACCGGGACACGGAGAAGAGACCCAGTACTTC
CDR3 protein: CATSEPGHGEETQYF

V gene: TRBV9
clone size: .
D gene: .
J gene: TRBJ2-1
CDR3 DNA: TGTGCCAGCAGCGTATGGTCAGGGGAGCAGTTCTTC
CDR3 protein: CASSVWSGEQFF

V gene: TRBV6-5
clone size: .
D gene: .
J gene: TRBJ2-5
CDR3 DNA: TGTGCCAGCAGTAGGGCCGTTCGCGGAGAGACCCAGTACTTC
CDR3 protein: CASSRAVRGETQYF

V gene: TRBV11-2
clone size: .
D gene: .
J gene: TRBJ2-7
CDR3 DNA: TGTGCCAGCAGGACAGGTTACCACGAGCAGTACTTC
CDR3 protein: CASRTGYHEQYF

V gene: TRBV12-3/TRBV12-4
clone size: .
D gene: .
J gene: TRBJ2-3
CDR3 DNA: TGTGCCAGCAGGTTCGAGGGAACAGATACGCAGTATTTT
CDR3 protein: CASRFEGTDTQYF

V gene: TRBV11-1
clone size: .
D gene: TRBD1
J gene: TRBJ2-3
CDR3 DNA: TGTGCCAGCAGTTCCGGACAGGGTGTAATTGCGGATACGCAGTATTTT
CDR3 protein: CASSSGQGVIADTQYF

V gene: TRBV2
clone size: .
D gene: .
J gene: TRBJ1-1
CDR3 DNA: TGTGCCAGCAGTGACGGGGGGAGAGCTTTCTTT
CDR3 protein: CASSDGGRAFF

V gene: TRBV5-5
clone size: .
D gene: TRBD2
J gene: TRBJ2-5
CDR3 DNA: TGTGCCAGCAGCTTTTCGGCGGGGGGGCCCCAAGAGACCCAGTACTTC
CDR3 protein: CASSFSAGGPQETQYF

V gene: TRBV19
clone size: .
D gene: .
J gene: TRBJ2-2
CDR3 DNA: TGTGCCAGCAAGCGACCCGAACACACCGGGGAGCTGTTTTTT
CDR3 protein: CASKRPEHTGELFF

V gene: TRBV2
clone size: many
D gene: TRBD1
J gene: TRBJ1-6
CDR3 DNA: TGTGCCAGCAGTGAGCAACAGGGGATCAGGTCACCCCTCCACTTT
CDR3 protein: CASSEQQGIRSPLHF

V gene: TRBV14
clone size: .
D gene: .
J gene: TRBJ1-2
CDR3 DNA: TGTGCCAGCAGCGTAGACATAAACTATGGCTACACCTTC
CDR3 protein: CASSVDINYGYTF

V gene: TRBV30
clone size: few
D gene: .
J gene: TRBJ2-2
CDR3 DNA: TGTGCCTGGAGTCCAACCGGGGCAGGGGAGCTGTTTTTT
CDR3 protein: CAWSPTGAGELFF

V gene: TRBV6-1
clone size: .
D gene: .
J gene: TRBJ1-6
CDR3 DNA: TGTGCCAGCAGTGAAAGTTCACCCCTCCACTTT
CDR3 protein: CASSESSPLHF

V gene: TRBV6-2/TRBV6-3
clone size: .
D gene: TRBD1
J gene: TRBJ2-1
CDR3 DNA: TGTGCCAGCAGTTTAAGGGGGCAAATGGATGAGCAGTTCTTC
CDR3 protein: CASSLRGQMDEQFF

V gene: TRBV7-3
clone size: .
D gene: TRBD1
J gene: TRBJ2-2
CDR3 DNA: TGTGCCAGCAGCTTAAACGGACAGGGTACCGGGGAGCTGTTTTTT
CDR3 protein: CASSLNGQGTGELFF

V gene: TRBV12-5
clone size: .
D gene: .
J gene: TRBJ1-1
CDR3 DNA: TGTGCTAGTGCCCAACCAGGGGCCGGGAACACTGAAGCTTTCTTT
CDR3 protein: CASAQPGAGNTEAFF

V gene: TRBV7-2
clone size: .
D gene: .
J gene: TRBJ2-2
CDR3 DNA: TGTGCCAGCAGCTTAGGGTGGGAAACCGGGGAGCTGTTTTTT
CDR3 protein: CASSLGWETGELFF

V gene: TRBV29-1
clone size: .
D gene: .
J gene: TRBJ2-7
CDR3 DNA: TGCAGCGCCCGGGACGGAACCTACGAGCAGTACTTC
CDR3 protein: CSARDGTYEQYF

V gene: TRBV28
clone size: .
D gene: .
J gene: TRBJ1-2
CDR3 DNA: TGTGCCGCGGAAACTACGGACTATGGCTACACCTTC
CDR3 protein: CAAETTDYGYTF

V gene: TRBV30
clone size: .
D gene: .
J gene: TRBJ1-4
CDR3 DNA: TGTGCCTGGAGTGTCGGACTTTCGGTGTTTTTT
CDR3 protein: CAWSVGLSVFF

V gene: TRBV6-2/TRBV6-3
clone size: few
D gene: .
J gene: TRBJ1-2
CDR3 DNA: TGTGCCAGCAGTTACGGGGAACAGGGTCACGATGGCTACACCTTC
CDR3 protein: CASSYGEQGHDGYTF

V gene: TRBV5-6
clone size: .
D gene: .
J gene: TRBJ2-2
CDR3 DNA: TGTGCCAGCATCAAATTAACAGATGCTTCCGCCGGGGAGCTGTTTTTT
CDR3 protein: CASIKLTDASAGELFF

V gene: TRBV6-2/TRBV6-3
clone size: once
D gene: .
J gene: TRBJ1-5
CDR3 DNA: TGTGCCAGCAGTTACTTCCCGGGGAGCAATCAGCCCCAGCATTTT
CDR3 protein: CASSYFPGSNQPQHF

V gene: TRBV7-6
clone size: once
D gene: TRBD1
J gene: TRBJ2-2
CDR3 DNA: TGTGCCAGCAGCTTAAGGACAGGGAACACCGGGGAGCTGTTTTTT
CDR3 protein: CASSLRTGNTGELFF

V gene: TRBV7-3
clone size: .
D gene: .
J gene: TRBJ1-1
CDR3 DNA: TGTGCCAGCAGCCCCCACCCCGGTACCACTGAAGCTTTCTTT
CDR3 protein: CASSPHPGTTEAFF

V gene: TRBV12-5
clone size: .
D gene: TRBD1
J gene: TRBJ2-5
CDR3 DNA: TGTGCTAGTGGCCAAGGACAGGCCGAGACCCAGTACTTC
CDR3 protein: CASGQGQAETQYF

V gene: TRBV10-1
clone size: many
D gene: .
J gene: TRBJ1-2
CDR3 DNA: TGCGCCAGCGTGAGAACGGACAGCCGGCCCATTTACTATGGCTACACCTTC
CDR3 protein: CASVRTDSRPIYYGYTF

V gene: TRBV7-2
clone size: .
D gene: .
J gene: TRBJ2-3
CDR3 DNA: TGTGCCAGCAGCTTAGGATACTTCACAGATACGCAGTATTTT
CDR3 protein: CASSLGYFTDTQYF

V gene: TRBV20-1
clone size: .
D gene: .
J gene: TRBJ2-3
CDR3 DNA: TGCAGTGTAGGGAGCACAGATACGCAGTATTTT
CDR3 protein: CSVGSTDTQYF

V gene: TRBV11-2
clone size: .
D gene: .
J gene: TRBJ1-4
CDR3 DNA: TGTGCCAGCAGCCACGGGGAAAAACTGTTTTTT
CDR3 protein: CASSHGEKLFF

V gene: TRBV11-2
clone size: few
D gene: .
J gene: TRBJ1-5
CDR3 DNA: TGTGCCAGCAGCCCGACCCTCAATCAGCCCCAGCATTTT
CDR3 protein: CASSPTLNQPQHF

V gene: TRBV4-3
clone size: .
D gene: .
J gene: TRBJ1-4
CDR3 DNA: TGCGCCAGCAGCCAAGATTTGAGTCTTGATGAAAAACTGTTTTTT
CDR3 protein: CASSQDLSLDEKLFF

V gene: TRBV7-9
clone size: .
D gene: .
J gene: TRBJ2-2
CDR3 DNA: TGTGCCAGCACCTCGGGACTCACCGGGGAGCTGTTTTTT
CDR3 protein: CASTSGLTGELFF

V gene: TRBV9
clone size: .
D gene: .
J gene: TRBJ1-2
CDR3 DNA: TGTGCCAGCAGCGTAGGAGAGACAGATAACTATGGCTACACCTTC
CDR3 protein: CASSVGETDNYGYTF

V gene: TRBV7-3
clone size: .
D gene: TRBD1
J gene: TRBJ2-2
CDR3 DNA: TGTGCCAGCAGCTCCAGTGGGACAGACACCGGGGAGCTGTTTTTT
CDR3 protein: CASSSSGTDTGELFF